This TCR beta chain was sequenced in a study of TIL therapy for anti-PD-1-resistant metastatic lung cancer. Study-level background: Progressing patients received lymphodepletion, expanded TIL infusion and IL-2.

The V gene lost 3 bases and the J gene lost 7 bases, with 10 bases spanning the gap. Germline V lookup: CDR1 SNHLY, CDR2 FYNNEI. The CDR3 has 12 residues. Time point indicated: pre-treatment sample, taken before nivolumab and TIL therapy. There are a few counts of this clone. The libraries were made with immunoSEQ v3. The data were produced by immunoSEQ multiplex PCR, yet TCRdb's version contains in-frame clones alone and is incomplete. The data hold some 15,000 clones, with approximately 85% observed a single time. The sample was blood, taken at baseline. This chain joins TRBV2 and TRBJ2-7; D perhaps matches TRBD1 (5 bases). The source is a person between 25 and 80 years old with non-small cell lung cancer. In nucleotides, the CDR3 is TGTGCCAGCAGTGAGCAGGGTGCTGAGCAGTACTTC. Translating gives CASSEQGAEQYF.